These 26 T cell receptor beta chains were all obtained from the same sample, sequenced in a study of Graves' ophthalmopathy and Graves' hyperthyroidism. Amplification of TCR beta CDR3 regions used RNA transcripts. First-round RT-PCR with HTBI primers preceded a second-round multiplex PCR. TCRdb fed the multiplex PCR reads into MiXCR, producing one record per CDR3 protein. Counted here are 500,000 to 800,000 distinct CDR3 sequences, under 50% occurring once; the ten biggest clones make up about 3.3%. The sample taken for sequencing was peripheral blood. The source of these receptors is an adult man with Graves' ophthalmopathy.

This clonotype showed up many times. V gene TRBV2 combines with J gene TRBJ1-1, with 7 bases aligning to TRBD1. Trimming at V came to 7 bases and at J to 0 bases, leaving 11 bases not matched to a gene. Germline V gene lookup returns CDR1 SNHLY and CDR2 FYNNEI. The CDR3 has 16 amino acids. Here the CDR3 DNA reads TGTGCCAGCATCCTGCGACAGGGACAGCTGAACACTGAAGCTTTCTTT. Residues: CASILRQGQLNTEAFF.

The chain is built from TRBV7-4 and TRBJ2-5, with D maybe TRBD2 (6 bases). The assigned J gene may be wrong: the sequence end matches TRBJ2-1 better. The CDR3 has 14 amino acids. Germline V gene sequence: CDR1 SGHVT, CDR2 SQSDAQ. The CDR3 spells CAEQGGTFWNEQFF. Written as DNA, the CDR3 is TGTGCCGAACAAGGAGGGACCTTTTGGAATGAGCAGTTCTTC.

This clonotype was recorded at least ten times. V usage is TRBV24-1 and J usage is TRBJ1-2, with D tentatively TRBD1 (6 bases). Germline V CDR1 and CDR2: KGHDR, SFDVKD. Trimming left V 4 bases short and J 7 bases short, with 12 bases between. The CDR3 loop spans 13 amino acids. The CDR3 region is CATSDPGGGGYTF. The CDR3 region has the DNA TGTGCCACCAGTGACCCTGGGGGCGGTGGCTACACCTTC.

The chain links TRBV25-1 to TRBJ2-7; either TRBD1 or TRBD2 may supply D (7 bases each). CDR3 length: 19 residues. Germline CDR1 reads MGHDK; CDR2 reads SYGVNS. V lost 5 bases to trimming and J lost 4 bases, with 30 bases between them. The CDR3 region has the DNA TGTGCCAGCAGTTTCCTTGATGGGACAGCCGCGGGAGTATCGTACGAGCAGTACTTC. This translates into CASSFLDGTAAGVSYEQYF.

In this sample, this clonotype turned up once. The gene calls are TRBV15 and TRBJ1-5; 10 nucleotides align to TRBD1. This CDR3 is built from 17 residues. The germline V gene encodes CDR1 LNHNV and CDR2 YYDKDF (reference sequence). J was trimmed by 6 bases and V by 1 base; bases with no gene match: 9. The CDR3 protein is CATSRGGGDRGFQPQHF. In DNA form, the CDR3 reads TGTGCCACCAGCAGAGGGGGTGGGGACAGGGGATTTCAGCCCCAGCATTTT.

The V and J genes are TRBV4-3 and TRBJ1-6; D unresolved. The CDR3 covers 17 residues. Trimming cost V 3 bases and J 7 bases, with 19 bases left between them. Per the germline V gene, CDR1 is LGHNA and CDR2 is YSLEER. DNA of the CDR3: TGCGCCAGCAGCCAGACGGCTATGCGGGCTCAGAATTCACCCCTCCACTTT. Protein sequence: CASSQTAMRAQNSPLHF.

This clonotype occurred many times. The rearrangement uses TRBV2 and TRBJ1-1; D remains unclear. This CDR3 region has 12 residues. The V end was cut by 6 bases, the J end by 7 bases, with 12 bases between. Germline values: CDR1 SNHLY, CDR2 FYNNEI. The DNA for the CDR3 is TGTGCCAGCAGGCTGGACGGAGATGAAGCTTTCTTT. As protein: CASRLDGDEAFF.

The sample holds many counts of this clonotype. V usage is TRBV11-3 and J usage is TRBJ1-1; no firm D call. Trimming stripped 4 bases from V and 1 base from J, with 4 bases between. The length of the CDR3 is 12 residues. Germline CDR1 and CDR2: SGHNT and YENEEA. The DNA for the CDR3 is TGTGCCAGCAGCTACAGGAACACTGAAGCTTTCTTT. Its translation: CASSYRNTEAFF.

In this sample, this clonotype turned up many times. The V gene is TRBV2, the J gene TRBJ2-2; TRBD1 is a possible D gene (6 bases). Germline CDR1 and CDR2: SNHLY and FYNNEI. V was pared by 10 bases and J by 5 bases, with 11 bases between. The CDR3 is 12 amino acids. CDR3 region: CANGQRTGELFF. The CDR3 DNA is TGTGCCAACGGACAGCGGACCGGGGAGCTGTTTTTT.

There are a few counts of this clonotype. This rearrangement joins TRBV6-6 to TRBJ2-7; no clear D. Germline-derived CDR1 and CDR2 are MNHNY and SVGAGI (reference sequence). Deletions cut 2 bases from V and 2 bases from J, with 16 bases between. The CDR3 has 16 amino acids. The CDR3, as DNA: TGTGCCAGCAGTTACGCGGCAGGACCAAGACCCTACGAGCAGTACTTC. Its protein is CASSYAAGPRPYEQYF.

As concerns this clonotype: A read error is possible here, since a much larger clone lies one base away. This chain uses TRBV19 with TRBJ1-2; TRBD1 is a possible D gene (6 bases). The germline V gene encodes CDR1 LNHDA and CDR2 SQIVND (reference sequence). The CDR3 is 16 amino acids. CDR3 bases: TGTGCCGGTAGTATAGCTGGGGGCAGAGATTTCTATGGCTACACCTTC. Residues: CAGSIAGGRDFYGYTF.

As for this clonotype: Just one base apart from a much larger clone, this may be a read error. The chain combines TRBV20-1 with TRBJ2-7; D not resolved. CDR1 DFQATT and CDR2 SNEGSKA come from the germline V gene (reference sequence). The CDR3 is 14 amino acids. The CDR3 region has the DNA TGCAGTGCTAGAGATCAACTCGGAACCTACGAGCAGGACTTC. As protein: CSARDQLGTYEQDF.

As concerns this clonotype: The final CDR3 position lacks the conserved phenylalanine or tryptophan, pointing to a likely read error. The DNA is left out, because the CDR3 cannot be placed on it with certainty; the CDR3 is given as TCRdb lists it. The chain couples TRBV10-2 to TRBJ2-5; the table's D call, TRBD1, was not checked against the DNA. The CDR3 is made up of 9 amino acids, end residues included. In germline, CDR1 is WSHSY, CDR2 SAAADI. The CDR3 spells CASSEPHRT.

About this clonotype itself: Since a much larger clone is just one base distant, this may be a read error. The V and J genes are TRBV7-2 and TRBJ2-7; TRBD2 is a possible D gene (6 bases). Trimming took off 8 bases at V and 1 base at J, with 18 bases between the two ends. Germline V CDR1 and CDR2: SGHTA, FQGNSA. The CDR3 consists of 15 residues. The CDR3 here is CASGTRGGRSYEQYF. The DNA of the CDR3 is TGTGCCAGCGGCACCCGAGGAGGGAGGTCCTACGAGCAGTACTTC. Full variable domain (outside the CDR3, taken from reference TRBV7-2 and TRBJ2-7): GAGVSQSPSNKVTEKGKDVELRCDPISGHTALYWYRQSLGQGLEFLIYFQGNSAPDKSGLPSDRFSAERTGGSVSTLTIQRTQQEDSAVYLCASGTRGGRSYEQYFGPGTRLTVT.

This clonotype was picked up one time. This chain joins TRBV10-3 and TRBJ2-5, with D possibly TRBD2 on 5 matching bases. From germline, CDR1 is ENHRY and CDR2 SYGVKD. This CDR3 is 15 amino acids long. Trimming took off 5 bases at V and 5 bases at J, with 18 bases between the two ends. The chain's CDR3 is CAISQKGLALETQYF. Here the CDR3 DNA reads TGTGCCATCAGTCAGAAGGGATTAGCGTTGGAGACCCAGTACTTC.

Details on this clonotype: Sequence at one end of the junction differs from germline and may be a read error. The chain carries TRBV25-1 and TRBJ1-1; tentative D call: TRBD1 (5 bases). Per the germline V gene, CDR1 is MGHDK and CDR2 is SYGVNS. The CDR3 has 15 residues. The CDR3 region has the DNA TGCGCCAGCGGCCAACTGACAGTCAGTACGGCTGAAGCTTTCTTT. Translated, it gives CASGQLTVSTAEAFF.

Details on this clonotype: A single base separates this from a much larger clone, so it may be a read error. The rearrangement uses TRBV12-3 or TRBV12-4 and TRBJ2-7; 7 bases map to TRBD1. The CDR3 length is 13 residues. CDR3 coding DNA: TGTGCCAGCAGTTTAAGGGGGCAGGACGAGCGGTACTTC. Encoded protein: CASSLRGQDERYF.

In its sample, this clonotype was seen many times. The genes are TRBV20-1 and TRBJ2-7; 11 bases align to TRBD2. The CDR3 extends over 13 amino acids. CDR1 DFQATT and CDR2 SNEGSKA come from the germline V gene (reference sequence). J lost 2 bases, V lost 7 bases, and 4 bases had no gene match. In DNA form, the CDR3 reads TGCAGTGGACGACTAGCGGGGACCTACGAGCAGTACTTC. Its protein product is CSGRLAGTYEQYF.

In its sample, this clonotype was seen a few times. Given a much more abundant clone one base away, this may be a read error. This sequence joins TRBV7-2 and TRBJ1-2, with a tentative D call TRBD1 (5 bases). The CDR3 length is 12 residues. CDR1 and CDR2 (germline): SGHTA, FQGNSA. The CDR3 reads CASSSAQGRYAF. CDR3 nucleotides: TGTGCCAGCAGCTCTGCCCAGGGTCGCTACGCCTTC.

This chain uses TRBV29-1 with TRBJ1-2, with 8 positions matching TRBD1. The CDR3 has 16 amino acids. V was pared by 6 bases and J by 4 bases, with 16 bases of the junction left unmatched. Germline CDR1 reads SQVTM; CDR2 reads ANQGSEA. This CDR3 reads CSVRGETGEDSYGYTF. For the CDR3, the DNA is TGCAGCGTCCGGGGCGAGACAGGGGAGGATTCCTATGGCTACACCTTC.

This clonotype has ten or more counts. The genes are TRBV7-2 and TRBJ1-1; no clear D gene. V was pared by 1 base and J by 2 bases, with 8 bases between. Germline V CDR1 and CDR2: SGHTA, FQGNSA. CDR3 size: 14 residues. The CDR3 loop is CASSLVVGNTEAFF. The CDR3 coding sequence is TGTGCCAGCAGCTTAGTTGTGGGAAACACTGAAGCTTTCTTT.

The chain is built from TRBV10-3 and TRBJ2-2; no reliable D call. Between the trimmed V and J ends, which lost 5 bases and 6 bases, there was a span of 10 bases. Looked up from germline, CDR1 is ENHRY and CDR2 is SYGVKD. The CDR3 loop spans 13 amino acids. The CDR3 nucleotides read TGTGCCATCAGTCCAGTGCACGCCGGGGAGCTGTTTTTT. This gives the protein CAISPVHAGELFF.

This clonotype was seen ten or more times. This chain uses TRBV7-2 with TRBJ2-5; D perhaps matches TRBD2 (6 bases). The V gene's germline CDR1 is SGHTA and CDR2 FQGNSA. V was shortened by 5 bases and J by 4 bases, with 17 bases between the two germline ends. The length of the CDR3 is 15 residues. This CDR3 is CASSGTALAGETQYF. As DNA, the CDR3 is TGTGCCAGCAGCGGGACTGCCCTTGCGGGAGAGACCCAGTACTTC. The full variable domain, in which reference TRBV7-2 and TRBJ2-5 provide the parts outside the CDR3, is GAGVSQSPSNKVTEKGKDVELRCDPISGHTALYWYRQSLGQGLEFLIYFQGNSAPDKSGLPSDRFSAERTGGSVSTLTIQRTQQEDSAVYLCASSGTALAGETQYFGPGTRLLVL.

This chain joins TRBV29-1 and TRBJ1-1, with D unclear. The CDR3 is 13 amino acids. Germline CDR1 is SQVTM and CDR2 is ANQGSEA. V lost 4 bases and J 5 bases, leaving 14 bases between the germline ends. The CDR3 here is CSVGAGTGTEAFF. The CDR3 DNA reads TGCAGCGTTGGAGCGGGAACGGGTACTGAAGCTTTCTTT.

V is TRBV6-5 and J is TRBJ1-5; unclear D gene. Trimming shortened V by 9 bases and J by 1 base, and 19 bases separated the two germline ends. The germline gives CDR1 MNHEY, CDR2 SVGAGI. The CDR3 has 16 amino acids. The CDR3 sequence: CASSILVGPSNQPQHF. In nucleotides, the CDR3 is TGTGCCAGTAGTATACTGGTAGGGCCAAGCAATCAGCCCCAGCATTTT.

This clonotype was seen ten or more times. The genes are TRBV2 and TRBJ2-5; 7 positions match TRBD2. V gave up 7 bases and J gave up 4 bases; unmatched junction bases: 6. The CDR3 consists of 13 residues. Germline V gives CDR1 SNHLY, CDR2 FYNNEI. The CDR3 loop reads CASNFREGETQYF. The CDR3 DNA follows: TGTGCCAGCAATTTCAGGGAGGGAGAGACCCAGTACTTC.